A single sample is the source of the 25 T cell receptor beta chains below, sequenced in a study of post-analysis software for immune sequencing data. Study findings and constraints: Higher frequency in patients than in controls was seen for a handful of TRBV segments, with TRBV5-6, TRBV5-1 and TRBV20-1 among them.

Their antigens are not known. Included in the TCR beta cDNA libraries were unique molecular identifiers. One entry per CDR3 protein results from TCRdb running MiXCR on the PCR reads. The table shows about 540,000 distinct CDR3 sequences, with around 31% occurring only once. Sequenced: blood. The receptors come from a girl under 18 with multiple sclerosis.

This clonotype occurred a few times. The chain combines TRBV15 with TRBJ2-1; 14 bases are shared with TRBD2. This CDR3 is built from 18 residues. V gave up 0 bases and J gave up 12 bases; unmatched junction bases: 13. The V gene's germline CDR1 is LNHNV and CDR2 YYDKDF (reference sequence). CDR3 sequence: CATSRELVTSGGVVPQFF. The CDR3 DNA sequence: TGTGCCACCAGCAGAGAGCTGGTGACTAGCGGGGGGGTCGTGCCGCAGTTCTTC. The full variable domain, in which reference TRBV15 and TRBJ2-1 provide the parts outside the CDR3, is DAMVIQNPRYQVTQFGKPVTLSCSQTLNHNVMYWYQQKSSQAPKLLFHYYDKDFNNEADTPDNFQSRRPNTSFCFLDIRSPGLGDTAMYLCATSRELVTSGGVVPQFFGPGTRLTVL.

The gene calls are TRBV13 and TRBJ1-1, with unresolved D. This CDR3 is 14 amino acids long. The V gene's germline CDR1 is PRHDT and CDR2 FYEKMQ (reference sequence). Deletions cut 2 bases from V and 1 base from J, with 8 bases between. CDR3 bases: TGTGCCAGCAGCTTACCGAACCCGAACACTGAAGCTTTCTTT. Amino acids: CASSLPNPNTEAFF.

The rearrangement uses TRBV29-1 and TRBJ1-2; D perhaps matches TRBD1 (5 bases). This CDR3 region has 15 residues. Germline V gives CDR1 SQVTM, CDR2 ANQGSEA. V shed 0 bases and J shed 1 base, with 12 bases lying between them. CDR3 region: CSVEDRAAINYGYTF. CDR3 coding DNA: TGCAGCGTTGAAGACAGGGCCGCGATTAACTATGGCTACACCTTC.

V gene TRBV5-6 combines with J gene TRBJ1-2, with no clear D. Germline-derived CDR1 and CDR2 are SGHDT and YYEEEE. The CDR3 spans 12 residues. V was shortened by 6 bases and J by 4 bases, with 10 bases between the two germline ends. The CDR3 DNA is TGTGCCAGCACCAGACGGCCCTATGGCTACACCTTC. Translated, it gives CASTRRPYGYTF. Combining the CDR3 with reference TRBV5-6 and TRBJ1-2 gives the whole variable domain DAGVTQSPTHLIKTRGQQVTLRCSPKSGHDTVSWYQQALGQGPQFIFQYYEEEERQRGNFPDRFSGHQFPNYSSELNVNALLLGDSALYLCASTRRPYGYTFGSGTRLTVV.

The chain employs TRBV30 and TRBJ1-6; 7 bases agree with TRBD1. Per the germline V gene, CDR1 is GTSNPN and CDR2 is SVGIG (reference sequence). The CDR3 is 16 residues long. V lost 3 bases and J lost 4; bases outside the gene matches: 9. The CDR3 protein is CAWRRPGQSYNSPLHF. CDR3 DNA: TGTGCCTGGAGACGACCGGGACAGTCTTATAATTCACCCCTCCACTTT.

This clonotype has only a few counts. The chain uses TRBV4-1 and TRBJ2-5; TRBD1 matches 7 bases. The J segment lost 3 bases and the V segment lost 2 bases, leaving 3 bases of the junction unmatched. In germline, CDR1 is MGHRA, CDR2 YSYEKL. The CDR3 is 14 amino acids. This CDR3 reads CASSQMTGKETQYF. The DNA of the CDR3 is TGCGCCAGCAGCCAAATGACAGGGAAAGAGACCCAGTACTTC.

V gene TRBV20-1 combines with J gene TRBJ1-6, with D tentatively TRBD1 (5 bases). V lost 0 bases, J lost 10 bases, and 13 bases lay in between. CDR3 size: 14 residues. CDR1 and CDR2 from the germline V gene are DFQATT and SNEGSKA (reference sequence). CDR3 in DNA: TGCAGTGCTAGAGATGAGGGGACGATATCACCCCTCCACTTT. Its protein is CSARDEGTISPLHF.

This clonotype was observed a few times. The chain employs TRBV12-3 or TRBV12-4 and TRBJ2-4; D remains unclear. The CDR3 length is 14 residues. V was pared by 8 bases and J by 2 bases, with 13 bases between. CDR3: CASGSRITKNIQYF. The CDR3 DNA follows: TGTGCCAGCGGCTCCAGAATCACCAAAAACATTCAGTACTTC.

In DNA form, the CDR3 reads TGCGCCAGCAGTAGCGGTCCTTCAGAGACCCAGTACTTC. Translation: CASSSGPSETQYF. The gene calls are TRBV5-1 and TRBJ2-5, with a possible D match to TRBD2 (6 bases). This CDR3 spans 13 amino acids. V gave up 5 bases and J gave up 4 bases, with 12 bases separating them. Germline V gene data show CDR1 as SGHRS and CDR2 as YFSETQ.

V usage is TRBV5-6 and J usage is TRBJ2-3; the match to TRBD2 covers 11 bases. Per the germline V gene, CDR1 is SGHDT and CDR2 is YYEEEE. The CDR3 runs to 17 residues. V lost 0 bases to trimming and J lost 2 bases; unmatched junction nucleotides: 5. CDR3 nucleotide sequence: TGTGCCAGCAGCTTGGCCCGACTAGCGGGAAACACAGATACGCAGTATTTT. It is translated as CASSLARLAGNTDTQYF.

This chain links TRBV27 with TRBJ1-1; a weak D match, TRBD1 (6 bases). This CDR3 region has 13 residues. V was shortened by 4 bases and J by 4 bases, with 10 bases between the two germline ends. Germline lookup yields CDR1 MNHEY and CDR2 SMNVEV (reference sequence). CDR3 DNA: TGTGCCAGCAGTTATACAGGGTTCACTGAAGCTTTCTTT. Protein sequence: CASSYTGFTEAFF.

The CDR3 loop is CASSLGSGGGYGYTF. The CDR3 nucleotides read TGTGCCAGCAGCTTGGGTTCCGGGGGCGGCTATGGCTACACCTTC. The rearrangement uses TRBV13 and TRBJ1-2; D possibly corresponds to TRBD1 (6 bases). The CDR3 totals 15 residues. In germline, CDR1 is PRHDT, CDR2 FYEKMQ (reference sequence). Trimming took off 3 bases at V and 4 bases at J, with 15 bases between the two ends.

The CDR3 sequence: CASSDYDRGQETQYF. CDR3 DNA: TGTGCCAGCAGCGACTATGATAGGGGCCAAGAGACCCAGTACTTC. This chain joins TRBV7-9 and TRBJ2-5, with D perhaps given as TRBD1 or TRBD2 (5 bases each). CDR1 SEHNR and CDR2 FQNEAQ come from the germline V gene (reference sequence). V was cut by 5 bases and J by 1 base, with 14 bases left in between. This CDR3 region has 15 residues.

The gene calls are TRBV7-8 and TRBJ2-3; 7 positions agree with TRBD1. The CDR3 has 16 amino acids. V lost 8 bases and J lost 0; bases outside the gene matches: 11. In germline, CDR1 is SGHVS, CDR2 FQNEAQ. The CDR3: CASGERDRYSTDTQYF. For the CDR3, the DNA is TGTGCCAGCGGGGAACGGGACAGATATAGCACAGATACGCAGTATTTT.

The J gene is TRBJ2-1, the V gene TRBV7-9; possible D gene TRBD2, 5 bases. Per the germline V gene, CDR1 is SEHNR and CDR2 is FQNEAQ (reference sequence). V shed 3 bases and J shed 12 bases, with 9 bases lying between them. There are 11 residues in the CDR3. CDR3 region: CASSFSEGQFF. Written as DNA, the CDR3 is TGTGCCAGCAGCTTCTCAGAGGGGCAGTTCTTC.

This clonotype was counted many times. The CDR3 sequence is CSATKLAGDDEQYF. In nucleotides, the CDR3 is TGCAGTGCTACAAAACTAGCGGGGGATGACGAGCAGTACTTC. The chain is built from TRBV20-1 and TRBJ2-7; 11 positions match TRBD2. CDR1 and CDR2 (germline): DFQATT, SNEGSKA (reference sequence). The V and J ends lost 4 bases and 5 bases, in that order; junction bases with no gene match: 7. The CDR3 extends over 14 amino acids.

The chain uses TRBV11-2 and TRBJ1-2, with D hard to call. Trimming removed 5 bases at V and 4 bases at J, with 14 bases between. The length of the CDR3 is 14 residues. Germline loops: CDR1 SGHAT, CDR2 FQNNGV. The CDR3 coding sequence is TGTGCCAGCAGCCGAACGCAACTATCCTATGGCTACACCTTC. It codes for CASSRTQLSYGYTF.

This clonotype was seen more than once but under ten times. The chain uses TRBV7-9 and TRBJ2-7; 7 bases map to TRBD1. The V gene end was trimmed by 4 bases and the J gene end by 0 bases; junction bases not matched to a gene: 21. The CDR3 loop spans 20 amino acids. CDR1 and CDR2 from the germline V gene are SEHNR and FQNEAQ (reference sequence). The DNA for the CDR3 is TGTGCCAGCAGCTCCCATTCTTTCCGGGGACAGCCGTTTTTCTCCTACGAGCAGTACTTC. Residues: CASSSHSFRGQPFFSYEQYF.

V usage is TRBV7-8 and J usage is TRBJ1-2; D is possibly TRBD1 (6 bases). The germline V gene has CDR1 SGHVS and CDR2 FQNEAQ. The length of the CDR3 is 14 residues. V lost 1 base and J lost 7, with 13 bases in between. The CDR3: CASSLVAGERGYTF. The CDR3 DNA is TGTGCCAGCAGCTTAGTAGCAGGGGAGCGTGGCTACACCTTC.

The chain uses TRBV11-1 and TRBJ1-2; D is unresolved. V lost 5 bases and J lost 8, with 12 bases in between. The CDR3 is 12 residues long. Germline-derived CDR1 and CDR2 are SGHAT and FQDESV (reference sequence). CDR3 protein: CASSPGPLGYTF. The CDR3 DNA reads TGTGCCAGCAGCCCCGGACCCTTGGGCTACACCTTC.

Points on this clonotype: Likely a read error: the CDR3 ends without its conserved phenylalanine or tryptophan. This chain connects TRBV4-1 to TRBJ2-5; 11 bases line up with TRBD2. J lost 11 bases, V lost 3 bases, and 11 bases had no gene match. The CDR3 runs 15 residues. Per germline, CDR1 MGHRA and CDR2 YSYEKL. The CDR3 nucleotides read TGCGCCAGCAGCCACCCACTAGCGGGGGCCACCCCTCAGTACCTC. Protein sequence: CASSHPLAGATPQYL.

This clonotype was seen only a few times. A read error may produce the germline difference seen at one junction end. The chain combines TRBV5-1 with TRBJ2-3; 10 bases agree with TRBD1. The CDR3 runs 17 residues. Germline CDR1 is SGHRS and CDR2 is YFSETQ. The CDR3 DNA reads TGCGCCAGCAGTTTGGGACAGGGGTCTCTACGCACAGATACGCAGTATTTT. Its translation: CASSLGQGSLRTDTQYF.

The chain carries TRBV5-1 and TRBJ2-7; 9 nucleotides agree with TRBD1. Germline lookup yields CDR1 SGHRS and CDR2 YFSETQ. V shed 0 bases, J shed 7 bases, and the junction held 8 bases outside the gene matches. This CDR3 spans 15 amino acids. The CDR3 bases are TGCGCCAGCAGCTTGGTGGACAGGGGACGGGGAGAGCAGTACTTC. As protein: CASSLVDRGRGEQYF.

V usage is TRBV20-1 and J usage is TRBJ1-1; D gene unclear. The V gene lost 3 bases and the J gene lost 1 base, with 12 bases spanning the gap. The CDR3 runs to 14 residues. Germline V gene data show CDR1 as DFQATT and CDR2 as SNEGSKA (reference sequence). The CDR3 reads CSARSWDRNTEAFF. In DNA, the CDR3 is TGCAGTGCTAGGTCCTGGGATCGGAACACTGAAGCTTTCTTT.

The V and J genes are TRBV20-1 and TRBJ1-4, with unresolved D. Per the germline V gene, CDR1 is DFQATT and CDR2 is SNEGSKA (reference sequence). This CDR3 comprises 15 residues. Trimming took off 6 bases at V and 3 bases at J, with 17 bases between the two ends. Here the CDR3 DNA reads TGCAGTGCCGATAAACGGGAGACACCTAATGAAAAACTGTTTTTT. It specifies CSADKRETPNEKLFF.